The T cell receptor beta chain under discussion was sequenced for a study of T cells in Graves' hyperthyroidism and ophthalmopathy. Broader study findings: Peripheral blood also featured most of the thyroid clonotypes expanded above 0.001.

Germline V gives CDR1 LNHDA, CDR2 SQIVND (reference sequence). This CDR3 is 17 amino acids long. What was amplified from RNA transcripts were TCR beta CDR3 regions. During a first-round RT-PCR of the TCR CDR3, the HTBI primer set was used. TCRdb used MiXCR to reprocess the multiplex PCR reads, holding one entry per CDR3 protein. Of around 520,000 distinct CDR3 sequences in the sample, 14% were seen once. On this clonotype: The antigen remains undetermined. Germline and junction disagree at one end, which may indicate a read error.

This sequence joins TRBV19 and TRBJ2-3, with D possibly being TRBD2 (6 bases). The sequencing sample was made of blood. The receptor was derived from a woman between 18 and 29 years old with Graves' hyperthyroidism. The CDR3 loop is CASSTQLASASKDTQYF. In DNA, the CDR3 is TGTGCCAGTAGTACACAGCTAGCGTCAGCTAGCAAAGATACGCAGTATTTT.